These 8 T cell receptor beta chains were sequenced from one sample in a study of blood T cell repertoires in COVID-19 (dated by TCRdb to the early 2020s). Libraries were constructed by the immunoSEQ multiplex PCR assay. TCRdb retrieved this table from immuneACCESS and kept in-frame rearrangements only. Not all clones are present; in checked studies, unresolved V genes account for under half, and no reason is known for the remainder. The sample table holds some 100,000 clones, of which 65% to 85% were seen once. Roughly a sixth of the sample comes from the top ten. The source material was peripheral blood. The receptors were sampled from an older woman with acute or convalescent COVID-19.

The CDR3 DNA is TGCGCCAGCAGCTTCCAGGGAAACTACGAGCAGTACTTC. This encodes CASSFQGNYEQYF. The chain combines TRBV5-1 with TRBJ2-7, with D possibly being TRBD1 (5 bases). CDR1 is SGHRS and CDR2 is YFSETQ in the germline V gene. Trimming removed 2 bases from V and 3 bases from J, with 9 bases in between. This CDR3 has 13 residues.

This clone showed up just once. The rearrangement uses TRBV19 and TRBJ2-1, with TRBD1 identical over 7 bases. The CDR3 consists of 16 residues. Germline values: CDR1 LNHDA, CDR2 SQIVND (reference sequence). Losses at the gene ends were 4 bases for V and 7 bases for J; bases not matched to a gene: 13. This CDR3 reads CASSKTTGNLQNEQFF. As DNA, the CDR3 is TGTGCCAGTAGTAAAACGACAGGGAATCTTCAAAATGAGCAGTTCTTC.

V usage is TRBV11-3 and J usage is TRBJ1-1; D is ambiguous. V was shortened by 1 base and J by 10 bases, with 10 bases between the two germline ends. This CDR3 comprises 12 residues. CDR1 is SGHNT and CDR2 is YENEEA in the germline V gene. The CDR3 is CASSLAGGLAFF. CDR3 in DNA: TGTGCCAGCAGCTTAGCGGGTGGACTAGCTTTCTTT.

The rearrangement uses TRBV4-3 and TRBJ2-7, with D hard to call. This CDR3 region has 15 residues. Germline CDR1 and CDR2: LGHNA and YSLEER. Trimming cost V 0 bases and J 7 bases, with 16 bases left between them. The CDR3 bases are TGCGCCAGCAGCCAAGAATTTCAGGCAAGCCGGGAGCAGTACTTC. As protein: CASSQEFQASREQYF.

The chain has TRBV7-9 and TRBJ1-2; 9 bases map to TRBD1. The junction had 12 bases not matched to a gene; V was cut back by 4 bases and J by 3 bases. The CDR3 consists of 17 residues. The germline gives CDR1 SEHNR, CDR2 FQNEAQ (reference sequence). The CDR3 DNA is TGTGCCAGCAGCTCACCCTTGGGACAGGGTGTTTACTATGGCTACACCTTC. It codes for CASSSPLGQGVYYGYTF.

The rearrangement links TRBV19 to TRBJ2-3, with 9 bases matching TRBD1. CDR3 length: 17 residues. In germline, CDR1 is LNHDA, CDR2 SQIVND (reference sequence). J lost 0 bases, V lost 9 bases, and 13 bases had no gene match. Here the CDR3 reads CASGTGTGRISTDTQYF. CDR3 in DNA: TGTGCCAGCGGGACCGGGACAGGGCGAATTAGCACAGATACGCAGTATTTT.

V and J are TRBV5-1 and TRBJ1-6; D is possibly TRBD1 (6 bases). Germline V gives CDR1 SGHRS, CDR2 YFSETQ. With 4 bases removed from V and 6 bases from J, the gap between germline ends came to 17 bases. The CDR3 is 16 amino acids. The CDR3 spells CASSESGGASNSPLHF. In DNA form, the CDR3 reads TGCGCCAGCAGCGAGTCGGGGGGCGCGAGTAATTCACCCCTCCACTTT.

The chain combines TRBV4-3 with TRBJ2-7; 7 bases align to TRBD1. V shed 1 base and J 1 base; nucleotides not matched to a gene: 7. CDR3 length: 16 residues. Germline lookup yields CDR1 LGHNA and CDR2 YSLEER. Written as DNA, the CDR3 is TGCGCCAGCAGCCAAGGAGGGGGCTCCCCTTCCTACGAGCAGTACTTC. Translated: CASSQGGGSPSYEQYF.